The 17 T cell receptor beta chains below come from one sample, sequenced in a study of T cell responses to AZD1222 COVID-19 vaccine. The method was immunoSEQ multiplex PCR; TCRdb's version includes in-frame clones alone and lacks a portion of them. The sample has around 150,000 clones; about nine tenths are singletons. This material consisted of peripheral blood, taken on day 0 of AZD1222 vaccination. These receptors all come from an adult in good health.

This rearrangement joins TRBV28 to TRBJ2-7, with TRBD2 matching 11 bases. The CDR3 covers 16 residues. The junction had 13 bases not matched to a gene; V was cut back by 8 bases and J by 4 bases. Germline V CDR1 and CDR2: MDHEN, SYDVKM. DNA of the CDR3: TGTGCCAGCGTGGGGACTAGCGGATACTTGGGGTACGAGCAGTACTTC. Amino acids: CASVGTSGYLGYEQYF. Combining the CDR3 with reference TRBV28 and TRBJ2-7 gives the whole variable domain DVKVTQSSRYLVKRTGEKVFLECVQDMDHENMFWYRQDPGLGLRLIYFSYDVKMKEKGDIPEGYSVSREKKERFSLILESASTNQTSMYLCASVGTSGYLGYEQYFGPGTRLTVT.

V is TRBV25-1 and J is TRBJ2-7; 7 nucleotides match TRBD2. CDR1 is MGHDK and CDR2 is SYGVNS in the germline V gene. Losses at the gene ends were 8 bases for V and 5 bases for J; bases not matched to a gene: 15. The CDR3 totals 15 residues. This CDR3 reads CASASAGGSTHEQYF. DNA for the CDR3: TGTGCCAGCGCCTCCGCCGGCGGGAGCACACACGAGCAGTACTTC.

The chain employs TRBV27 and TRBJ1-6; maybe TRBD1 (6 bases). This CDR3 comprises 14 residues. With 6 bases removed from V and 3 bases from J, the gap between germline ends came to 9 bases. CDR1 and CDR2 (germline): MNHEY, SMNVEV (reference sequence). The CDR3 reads CASSSQGYNSPLHF. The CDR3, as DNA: TGTGCCAGCAGCTCACAGGGCTATAATTCACCCCTCCACTTT.

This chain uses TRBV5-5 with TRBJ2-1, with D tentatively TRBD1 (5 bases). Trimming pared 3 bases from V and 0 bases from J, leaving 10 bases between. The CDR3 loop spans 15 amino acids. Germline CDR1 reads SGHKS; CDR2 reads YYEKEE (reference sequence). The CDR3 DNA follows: TGTGCCAGCAGCTACTGGGGCGGCTCCTACAATGAGCAGTTCTTC. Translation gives CASSYWGGSYNEQFF.

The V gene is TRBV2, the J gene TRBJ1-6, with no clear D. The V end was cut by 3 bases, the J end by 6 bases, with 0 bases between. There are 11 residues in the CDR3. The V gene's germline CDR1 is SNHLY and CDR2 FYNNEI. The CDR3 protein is CASSDNSPLHF. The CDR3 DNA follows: TGTGCCAGCAGTGATAATTCACCCCTCCACTTT. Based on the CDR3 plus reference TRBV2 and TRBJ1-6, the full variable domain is EPEVTQTPSHQVTQMGQEVILRCVPISNHLYFYWYRQILGQKVEFLVSFYNNEISEKSEIFDDQFSVERPDGSNFTLKIRSTKLEDSAMYFCASSDNSPLHFGNGTRLTVT.

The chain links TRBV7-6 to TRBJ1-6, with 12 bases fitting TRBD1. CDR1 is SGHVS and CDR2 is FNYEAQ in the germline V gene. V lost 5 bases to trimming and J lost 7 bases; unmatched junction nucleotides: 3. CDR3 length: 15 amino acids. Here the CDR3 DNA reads TGTGCCAGCAGCCCGGGACAGGGGGCGAATTCACCCCTCCACTTT. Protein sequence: CASSPGQGANSPLHF.

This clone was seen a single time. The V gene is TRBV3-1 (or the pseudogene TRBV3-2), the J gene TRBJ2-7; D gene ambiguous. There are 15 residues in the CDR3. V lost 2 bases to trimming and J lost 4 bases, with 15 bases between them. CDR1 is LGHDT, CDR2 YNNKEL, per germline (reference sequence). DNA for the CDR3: TGTGCCAGCAGCCAAAGTCCCGGGCCCTCTTACGAGCAGTACTTC. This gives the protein CASSQSPGPSYEQYF.

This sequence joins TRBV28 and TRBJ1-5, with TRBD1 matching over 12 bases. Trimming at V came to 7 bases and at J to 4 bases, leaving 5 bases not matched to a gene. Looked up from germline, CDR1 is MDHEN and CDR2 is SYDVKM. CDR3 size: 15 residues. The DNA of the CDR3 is TGTGCCAGCAAGGAGGGACAGGGGGCGAATCAGCCCCAGCATTTT. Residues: CASKEGQGANQPQHF.

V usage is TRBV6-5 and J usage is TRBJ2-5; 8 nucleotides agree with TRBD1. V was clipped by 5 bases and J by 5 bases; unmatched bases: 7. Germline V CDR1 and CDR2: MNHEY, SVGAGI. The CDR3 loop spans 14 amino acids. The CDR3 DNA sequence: TGTGCCAGCAGTCTATCAGGGGGCCGGGAGACCCAGTACTTC. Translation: CASSLSGGRETQYF.

CDR3 coding DNA: TGTGCCAGCAGCCAGGGCGGGACGAACACCGGGGAGCTGTTTTTT. Translating it yields CASSQGGTNTGELFF. J is TRBJ2-2 and V is TRBV7-2; weak D call: TRBD2 (6 bases). The germline gives CDR1 SGHTA, CDR2 FQGNSA. The CDR3 sequence is 15 residues long. The V and J ends lost 5 bases and 0 bases respectively, with 10 bases between them.

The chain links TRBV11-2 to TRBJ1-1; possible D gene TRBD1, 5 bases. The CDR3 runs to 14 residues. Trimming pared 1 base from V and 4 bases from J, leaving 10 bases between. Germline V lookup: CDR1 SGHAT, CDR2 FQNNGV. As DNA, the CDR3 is TGTGCCAGCAGCTTAGTCGCCAGGGCCACTGAAGCTTTCTTT. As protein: CASSLVARATEAFF.

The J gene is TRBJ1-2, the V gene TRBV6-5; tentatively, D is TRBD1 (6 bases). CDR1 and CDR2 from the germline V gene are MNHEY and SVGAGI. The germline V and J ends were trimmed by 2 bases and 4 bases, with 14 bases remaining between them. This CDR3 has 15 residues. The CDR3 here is CASSYTRQAPYGYTF. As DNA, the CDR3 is TGTGCCAGCAGTTACACCCGACAGGCCCCCTATGGCTACACCTTC.

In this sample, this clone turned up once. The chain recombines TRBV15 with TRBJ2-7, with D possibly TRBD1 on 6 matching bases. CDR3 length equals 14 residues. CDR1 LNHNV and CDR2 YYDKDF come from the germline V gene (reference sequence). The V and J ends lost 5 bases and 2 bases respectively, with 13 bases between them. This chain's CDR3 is CATSGTTGTYEQYF. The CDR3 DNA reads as TGTGCCACCAGCGGTACGACAGGAACCTACGAGCAGTACTTC. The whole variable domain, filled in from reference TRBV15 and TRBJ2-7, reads DAMVIQNPRYQVTQFGKPVTLSCSQTLNHNVMYWYQQKSSQAPKLLFHYYDKDFNNEADTPDNFQSRRPNTSFCFLDIRSPGLGDTAMYLCATSGTTGTYEQYFGPGTRLTVT.

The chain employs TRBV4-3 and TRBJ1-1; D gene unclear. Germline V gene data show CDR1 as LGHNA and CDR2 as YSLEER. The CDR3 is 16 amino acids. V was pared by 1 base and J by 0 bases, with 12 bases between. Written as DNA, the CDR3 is TGCGCCAGCAGCCAAGTTGGCCCAGCCATGAACACTGAAGCTTTCTTT. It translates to CASSQVGPAMNTEAFF.

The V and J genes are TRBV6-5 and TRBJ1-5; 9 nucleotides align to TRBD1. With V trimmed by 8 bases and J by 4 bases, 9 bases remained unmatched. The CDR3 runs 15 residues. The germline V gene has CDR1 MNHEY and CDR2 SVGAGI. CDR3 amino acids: CASSPGTGINQPQHF. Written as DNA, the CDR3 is TGTGCCAGCTCACCCGGGACAGGGATAAATCAGCCCCAGCATTTT.

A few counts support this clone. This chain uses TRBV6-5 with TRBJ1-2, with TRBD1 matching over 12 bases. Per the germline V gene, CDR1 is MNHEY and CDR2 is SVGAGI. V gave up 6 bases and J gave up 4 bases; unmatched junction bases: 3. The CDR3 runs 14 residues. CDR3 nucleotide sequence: TGTGCCAGCAGCGGGACAGGGGGCTCCTATGGCTACACCTTC. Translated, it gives CASSGTGGSYGYTF.

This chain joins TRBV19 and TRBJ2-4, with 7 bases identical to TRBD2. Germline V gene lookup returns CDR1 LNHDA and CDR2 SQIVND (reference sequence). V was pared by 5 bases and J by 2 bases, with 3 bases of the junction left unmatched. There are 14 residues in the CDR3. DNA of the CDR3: TGTGCCAGTAGTGCCGGGAGGACCAAAAACATTCAGTACTTC. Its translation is CASSAGRTKNIQYF.